This T cell receptor beta chain came from a study of blood T cell repertoires in COVID-19. Study summary: Researchers got acute and convalescent COVID-19 samples from the United States, Italy and Spain. PBMCs, B-cell-depleted T cells, or T cells were the source of the cDNA or gDNA that made up the material.

Per the authors' pipeline: From reference gene primer amplification, estimates of nucleated cell counts were derived. The repertoire was sequenced with immunoSEQ multiplex PCR; TCRdb's copy has only in-frame clones and lacks some. V and J calls and clone size are copied from that table; D and trimming were computed from the DNA. The data contain 220,000 or so clones, 80% to 85% of them singletons. CDR1 and CDR2 from the germline V gene are SGHAT and FQNNGV. The CDR3 sequence is 14 residues long. Trimming removed 8 bases from V and 3 bases from J; junction bases left unmatched: 10. Sample: peripheral blood. The gene calls are TRBV11-2 and TRBJ2-7; 7 positions match TRBD2. This sequence originates from a woman under 40 who had recovered from COVID-19. The CDR3 loop is CASARAGQFYEQYF. CDR3 nucleotide sequence: TGTGCCAGCGCTCGAGCGGGGCAGTTCTACGAGCAGTACTTC.